Below are 25 T cell receptor beta chains sequenced from a single sample in a study of blood T cell repertoires in COVID-19. Profiling relied on immunoSEQ multiplex PCR, and the TCRdb table lists in-frame clones only, not all of them. Among fewer than 250,000 clones, approximately 88% were seen once, and the ten largest hold approximately 3%. The sequenced sample was PBMCs or T cells enriched from blood (not recorded which). These receptor sequences come from a woman aged 30 to 39 who had recovered from COVID-19.

The rearrangement joins TRBV2 to TRBJ2-7; TRBD1 agrees at 10 bases. Germline V CDR1 and CDR2: SNHLY, FYNNEI. Trimming at V came to 4 bases and at J to 3 bases, leaving 12 bases not matched to a gene. This CDR3 spans 17 amino acids. CDR3: CASSASSGTGDFYEQYV. The CDR3 DNA follows: TGTGCCAGCAGTGCAAGCTCCGGGACAGGGGATTTCTACGAGCAGTACGTC.

This rearrangement joins TRBV30 to TRBJ1-1; D gene uncertain. With 4 bases removed from V and 5 bases from J, the gap between germline ends came to 5 bases. The CDR3 contains 10 residues. CDR1 and CDR2 (germline): GTSNPN, SVGIG (reference sequence). The CDR3 sequence: CAWTVTEAFF. CDR3 DNA sequence: TGTGCCTGGACCGTAACTGAAGCTTTCTTT.

V usage is TRBV6-5 and J usage is TRBJ1-1; 7 bases align to TRBD1. Trimming removed 4 bases from V and 0 bases from J; junction bases left unmatched: 2. CDR3 length equals 14 residues. The germline V gene encodes CDR1 MNHEY and CDR2 SVGAGI. CDR3 in DNA: TGTGCCAGCAGTTGGGGACAGCTGAACACTGAAGCTTTCTTT. Its translation is CASSWGQLNTEAFF.

The chain joins TRBV14 to TRBJ2-2, with TRBD1 matching over 7 bases. Germline values: CDR1 SGHDN, CDR2 FVKESK. J gave up 7 bases and V 3 bases, and 5 bases lay outside the gene matches. This CDR3 is 14 amino acids long. CDR3 protein: CASSQQGVGGELFF. The CDR3 DNA follows: TGTGCCAGCAGCCAGCAGGGGGTTGGCGGGGAGCTGTTTTTT.

The chain recombines TRBV11-3 with TRBJ2-1; possibly TRBD1 for D (6 bases). The CDR3 loop spans 13 amino acids. V was shortened by 4 bases and J by 6 bases, with 10 bases between the two germline ends. In germline, CDR1 is SGHNT, CDR2 YENEEA. In DNA form, the CDR3 reads TGTGCCAGCAGCTCGGACAGAGCCAATGAGCAGTTCTTC. It specifies CASSSDRANEQFF.

This clone was detected once. The V call is TRBV15, the J call TRBJ1-2, with a possible D match to TRBD1 (5 bases). Deletions cut 0 bases from V and 4 bases from J, with 33 bases between. Germline CDR1 LNHNV, CDR2 YYDKDF (reference sequence). This CDR3 has 22 amino acids. CDR3 bases: TGTGCCACCAGCAGAGAGGACCCGTCGTTCCCGGACAAAGCGCCCGCCGGCTATGGCTACACCTTC. Translated, it gives CATSREDPSFPDKAPAGYGYTF.

This chain connects TRBV11-2 to TRBJ2-5; D perhaps matches TRBD1 (6 bases). The germline V gene encodes CDR1 SGHAT and CDR2 FQNNGV. V was trimmed by 7 bases and J by 5 bases, leaving 20 bases between them. This CDR3 is 15 amino acids long. CDR3 in amino acids: CASTKVGASQETQYF. Written as DNA, the CDR3 is TGTGCCAGCACTAAGGTGGGGGCGAGCCAGGAGACCCAGTACTTC.

The V gene is TRBV3-1 (or the pseudogene TRBV3-2), the J gene TRBJ1-6, with TRBD1 matching over 7 bases. J was trimmed by 10 bases and V by 1 base; bases with no gene match: 1. The CDR3 totals 13 residues. Germline CDR1 reads LGHDT; CDR2 reads YNNKEL (reference sequence). DNA for the CDR3: TGTGCCAGCAGCCAAGTGACAGGGTCACCCCTCCACTTT. Protein product: CASSQVTGSPLHF.

The gene calls are TRBV12-3 or TRBV12-4 and TRBJ1-2, with unresolved D. This CDR3 is 12 amino acids long. V lost 6 bases, J lost 5 bases, and 10 bases lay in between. CDR3 DNA: TGTGCCAGCAGCCTTCCGGGGTATGGCTACACCTTC. Translating it yields CASSLPGYGYTF.

This sequence joins TRBV6-5 and TRBJ2-2; 9 bases map to TRBD1. CDR1 is MNHEY, CDR2 SVGAGI, per germline. V lost 6 bases and J lost 4; bases outside the gene matches: 3. The CDR3 spans 14 residues. In nucleotides, the CDR3 is TGTGCCAGCAGGTCACAGGGGGCCACCGGGGAGCTGTTTTTT. Its protein is CASRSQGATGELFF.

The chain combines TRBV15 with TRBJ1-3; no firm D call. Germline assignment: CDR1 LNHNV and CDR2 YYDKDF (reference sequence). Between the trimmed V and J ends, which lost 0 bases and 4 bases, there was a span of 13 bases. The CDR3 runs 16 residues. CDR3 nucleotide sequence: TGTGCCACCAGCAGAGATCGTGGCTCCGTGGGAAACACCATATATTTT. Encoded protein: CATSRDRGSVGNTIYF.

This chain joins TRBV2 and TRBJ2-7, with 10 bases lining up with TRBD2. V gave up 6 bases and J gave up 6 bases; unmatched junction bases: 8. The CDR3 length is 14 residues. CDR1 and CDR2 (germline): SNHLY, FYNNEI. CDR3 in DNA: TGTGCCAGCAGGGGGGCTAGCGGGAGAGGCGAGCAGTACTTC. Translation: CASRGASGRGEQYF. The entire variable domain, with the rest obtained from reference TRBV2 and TRBJ2-7, is as follows: EPEVTQTPSHQVTQMGQEVILRCVPISNHLYFYWYRQILGQKVEFLVSFYNNEISEKSEIFDDQFSVERPDGSNFTLKIRSTKLEDSAMYFCASRGASGRGEQYFGPGTRLTVT.

This clone turned up a few times. CDR3 in amino acids: CASTRLPGVDYGYTF. CDR3 in DNA: TGTGCCAGCACCCGATTACCGGGTGTCGACTATGGCTACACCTTC. The chain employs TRBV4-2 and TRBJ1-2; no firm D call. This CDR3 is 15 amino acids long. Germline CDR1 and CDR2: LGHNA and YNFKEQ. The V gene lost 7 bases and the J gene lost 3 bases, with 18 bases spanning the gap.

V and J are TRBV19 and TRBJ2-1, with D maybe TRBD2 (6 bases). Trimming shortened V by 5 bases and J by 8 bases, and 16 bases separated the two germline ends. The CDR3 spans 14 residues. Germline V CDR1 and CDR2: LNHDA, SQIVND (reference sequence). CDR3 protein: CASSSLGGFYEQFF. The CDR3 nucleotides read TGTGCCAGTAGTTCGTTGGGGGGTTTCTATGAGCAGTTCTTC.

V and J are TRBV6-5 and TRBJ1-6; D is possibly TRBD1 (6 bases). V was shortened by 6 bases and J by 4 bases, with 13 bases between the two germline ends. Per the germline V gene, CDR1 is MNHEY and CDR2 is SVGAGI. The CDR3 contains 15 residues. The CDR3 nucleotides are TGTGCCAGCAGATCTGCGGACAGTTATAATTCACCCCTCCACTTT. Protein product: CASRSADSYNSPLHF.

V gene TRBV7-9 combines with J gene TRBJ1-5; D is ambiguous. In germline, CDR1 is SEHNR, CDR2 FQNEAQ (reference sequence). The ends were cut back, 2 bases at V and 7 bases at J, with 9 bases in the middle. The CDR3 is made up of 13 amino acids. CDR3 region: CASSLLGGQPQHF. Written as DNA, the CDR3 is TGTGCCAGCAGCTTACTCGGAGGACAGCCCCAGCATTTT.

This chain joins TRBV7-9 and TRBJ2-6; D perhaps matches TRBD1 (5 bases). The CDR3 contains 15 residues. Trimming cost V 2 bases and J 3 bases, with 8 bases left between them. The V gene's germline CDR1 is SEHNR and CDR2 FQNEAQ (reference sequence). This CDR3 reads CASSLQGFGANVLTF. CDR3 coding DNA: TGTGCCAGCAGCTTACAGGGTTTTGGGGCCAACGTCCTGACTTTC.

J is TRBJ2-7 and V is TRBV10-3; D is unclear. This CDR3 has 15 amino acids. V shed 2 bases and J shed 6 bases, with 17 bases lying between them. The germline CDR1 and CDR2 sequences are ENHRY and SYGVKD. CDR3 loop: CAISEGGSPRSEQYF. The CDR3 DNA reads as TGTGCCATCAGTGAGGGTGGCAGCCCTAGGAGCGAGCAGTACTTC.

This clone was seen once. This chain uses TRBV30 with TRBJ1-5, with TRBD1 as a possible D gene (6 bases). The V end was cut by 4 bases, the J end by 6 bases, with 19 bases between. This CDR3 is 15 amino acids long. Germline assignment: CDR1 GTSNPN and CDR2 SVGIG (reference sequence). CDR3 coding DNA: TGTGCCTGGACCCCGGGACATCGCCTCAGTCAGCCCCAGCATTTT. It specifies CAWTPGHRLSQPQHF.

This clone appeared once. The V gene is TRBV14, the J gene TRBJ1-5; the match to TRBD1 covers 7 bases. The CDR3 length is 14 residues. V trimming: 0 bases; J trimming: 7 bases; junction bases outside the gene matches: 3. CDR1 and CDR2 (germline): SGHDN, FVKESK. The CDR3 DNA follows: TGTGCCAGCAGCCAAGAGGGACAGTTCCAGCCCCAGCATTTT. It encodes CASSQEGQFQPQHF.

The chain couples TRBV18 to TRBJ2-7, with a possible D match to TRBD2 (7 bases). The CDR3 is 15 amino acids. CDR1 is KGHSH and CDR2 is LQKENI in the germline V gene. Trimming cost V 2 bases and J 6 bases, with 17 bases left between them. This CDR3 is CASSPGGGGFREQYV. In nucleotides, the CDR3 is TGTGCCAGCTCACCAGGGGGGGGCGGTTTCCGCGAGCAGTACGTC.

This CDR3 is CASSLTGLAGGVSEQFF. In DNA, the CDR3 is TGTGCCAGCAGCTTAACCGGACTAGCGGGAGGGGTAAGCGAGCAGTTCTTC. The rearrangement links TRBV7-8 to TRBJ2-1; TRBD2 matches 15 bases. The V gene's germline CDR1 is SGHVS and CDR2 FQNEAQ. CDR3 length: 17 amino acids. V shed 2 bases and J 10 bases; nucleotides not matched to a gene: 9.

The chain recombines TRBV5-1 with TRBJ1-4, with a possible D match to TRBD1 (5 bases). CDR1 is SGHRS and CDR2 is YFSETQ in the germline V gene. V shed 5 bases and J shed 5 bases, with 16 bases lying between them. This CDR3 has 15 amino acids. The CDR3 DNA reads TGCGCCAGCAGGCCTAGACAGAGCAAAAATGAAAAACTGTTTTTT. Its protein is CASRPRQSKNEKLFF.

The chain uses TRBV9 and TRBJ2-3, with D uncertain. The CDR3 runs 16 residues. With 1 base removed from V and 0 bases from J, the gap between germline ends came to 12 bases. Germline values: CDR1 SGDLS, CDR2 YYNGEE. In nucleotides, the CDR3 is TGTGCCAGCAGCGTAAGTGCCACGACTAGCACAGATACGCAGTATTTT. Amino acids: CASSVSATTSTDTQYF.

The chain joins TRBV3-1 (or the pseudogene TRBV3-2) to TRBJ1-2, with D perhaps matching TRBD1 (6 bases). Germline V lookup: CDR1 LGHDT, CDR2 YNNKEL (reference sequence). V was cut by 4 bases and J by 0 bases, with 15 bases left in between. The CDR3 totals 16 residues. CDR3 in DNA: TGTGCCAGCAGCCCAGTACGGACAGCCCCTAACTATGGCTACACCTTC. Translated, it gives CASSPVRTAPNYGYTF.